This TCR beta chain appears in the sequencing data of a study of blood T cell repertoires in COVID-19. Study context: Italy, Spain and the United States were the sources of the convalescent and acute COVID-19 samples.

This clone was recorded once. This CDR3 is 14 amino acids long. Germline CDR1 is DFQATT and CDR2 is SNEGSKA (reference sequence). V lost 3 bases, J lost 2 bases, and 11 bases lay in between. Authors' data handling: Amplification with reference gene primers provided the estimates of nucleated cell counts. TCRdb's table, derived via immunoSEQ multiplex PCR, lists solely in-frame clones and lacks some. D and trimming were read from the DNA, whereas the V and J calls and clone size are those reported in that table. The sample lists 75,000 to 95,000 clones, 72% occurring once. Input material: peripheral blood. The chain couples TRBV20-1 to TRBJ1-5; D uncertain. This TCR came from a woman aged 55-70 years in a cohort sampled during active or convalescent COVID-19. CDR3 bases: TGCAGTGCTAGTTACGGGTATGGCAATCAGCCCCAGCATTTT. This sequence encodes CSASYGYGNQPQHF.